This entry lists 9 T cell receptor beta chains sequenced from one sample in a study of T cell responses to AZD1222 COVID-19 vaccine. Some clones are missing from TCRdb's copy, which holds only in-frame ones; the method was immunoSEQ multiplex PCR. Of some 170,000 clones in the sample, about 90% were seen once. The sample in question was peripheral blood, obtained 28 days after the second dose of the MenACWY control vaccine. The source of these receptors is an adult who received the MenACWY meningococcal vaccine as a control.

V usage is TRBV19 and J usage is TRBJ1-5; 7 bases align to TRBD1. Germline-derived CDR1 and CDR2 are LNHDA and SQIVND (reference sequence). The CDR3 covers 15 residues. The trim removed 5 bases at V and 0 bases at J, leaving 4 bases unmatched. CDR3 protein: CASSPRDSSNQPQHF. The CDR3 region has the DNA TGTGCCAGTAGTCCGCGGGACAGTAGCAATCAGCCCCAGCATTTT.

The chain links TRBV7-3 to TRBJ1-1; tentatively, D is TRBD1 (6 bases). This CDR3 is 13 amino acids long. V lost 2 bases and J lost 11, with 15 bases in between. Germline CDR1 is SGHTA and CDR2 is FQGTGA. CDR3 DNA: TGTGCCAGCAGCTTATCGGGGACACTGGAGGCTTTCTTT. Its translation is CASSLSGTLEAFF.

V gene TRBV5-6 combines with J gene TRBJ1-5, with D perhaps TRBD1 (5 bases). CDR3 length: 13 amino acids. V was shortened by 2 bases and J by 3 bases, with 6 bases between the two germline ends. CDR1 is SGHDT and CDR2 is YYEEEE in the germline V gene. CDR3 DNA: TGTGCCAGCAGCTTAGGGGTCAATCAGCCCCAGCATTTT. This gives the protein CASSLGVNQPQHF.

The rearrangement links TRBV30 to TRBJ1-2; D not resolved. The CDR3 is 12 amino acids. Per the germline V gene, CDR1 is GTSNPN and CDR2 is SVGIG (reference sequence). V was trimmed by 2 bases and J by 0 bases, leaving 4 bases between them. CDR3 region: CAWSSSNYGYTF. The CDR3 DNA reads as TGTGCCTGGAGTAGCTCTAACTATGGCTACACCTTC. The full variable domain, its missing parts supplied by reference TRBV30 and TRBJ1-2, is SQTIHQWPATLVQPVGSPLSLECTVEGTSNPNLYWYRQAAGRGLQLLFYSVGIGQISSEVPQNLSASRPQDRQFILSSKKLLLSDSGFYLCAWSSSNYGYTFGSGTRLTVV.

The J gene is TRBJ2-1, the V gene TRBV19; 7 bases agree with TRBD2. V lost 3 bases to trimming and J lost 3 bases; unmatched junction nucleotides: 8. Germline values: CDR1 LNHDA, CDR2 SQIVND (reference sequence). This CDR3 spans 16 amino acids. CDR3 sequence (DNA): TGTGCCAGTAGTATCCGAACCGGGACTAACTACAATGAGCAGTTCTTC. This codes for CASSIRTGTNYNEQFF.

The V and J genes are TRBV28 and TRBJ2-7, with unresolved D. The germline V gene encodes CDR1 MDHEN and CDR2 SYDVKM. V lost 2 bases to trimming and J lost 0 bases, with 11 bases between them. CDR3 length: 15 amino acids. CDR3 sequence (DNA): TGTGCCAGCAGTTTAGGGCTCCCTAGCTCCTACGAGCAGTACTTC. It is translated as CASSLGLPSSYEQYF.

The V call is TRBV10-3, the J call TRBJ2-1; the match to TRBD2 covers 9 bases. Germline CDR1 ENHRY, CDR2 SYGVKD. V trimming: 3 bases; J trimming: 5 bases; junction bases outside the gene matches: 5. The length of the CDR3 is 15 residues. The CDR3 bases are TGTGCCATCAGTGACCCCCGACTAGCGGACAATGAGCAGTTCTTC. Translation gives CAISDPRLADNEQFF.

The rearrangement uses TRBV5-1 and TRBJ2-1; D uncertain. Germline CDR1 and CDR2: SGHRS and YFSETQ. There are 12 residues in the CDR3. Trimming left V 4 bases short and J 1 base short, with 3 bases between. CDR3 bases: TGCGCCAGCAGCCCATCCTACAATGAGCAGTTCTTC. This translates into CASSPSYNEQFF.

The chain links TRBV29-1 to TRBJ2-7, with TRBD1 identical over 7 bases. CDR1 and CDR2 (germline): SQVTM, ANQGSEA. CDR3 length: 12 amino acids. The V and J ends lost 4 bases and 3 bases, in that order; junction bases with no gene match: 3. CDR3 sequence: CSVVDRDYEQYF. The CDR3 nucleotides are TGCAGCGTTGTCGACAGGGACTACGAGCAGTACTTC.